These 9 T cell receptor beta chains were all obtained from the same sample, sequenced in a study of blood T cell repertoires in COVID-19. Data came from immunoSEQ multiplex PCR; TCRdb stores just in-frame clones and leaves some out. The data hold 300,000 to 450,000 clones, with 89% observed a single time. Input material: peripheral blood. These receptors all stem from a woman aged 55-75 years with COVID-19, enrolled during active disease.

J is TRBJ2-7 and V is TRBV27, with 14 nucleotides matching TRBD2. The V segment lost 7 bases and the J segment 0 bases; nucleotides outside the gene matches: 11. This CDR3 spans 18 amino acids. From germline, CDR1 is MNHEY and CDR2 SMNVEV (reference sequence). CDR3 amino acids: CASTPGGTSGGFSYEQYF. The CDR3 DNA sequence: TGTGCCAGCACCCCAGGGGGGACTAGCGGGGGATTCTCCTACGAGCAGTACTTC.

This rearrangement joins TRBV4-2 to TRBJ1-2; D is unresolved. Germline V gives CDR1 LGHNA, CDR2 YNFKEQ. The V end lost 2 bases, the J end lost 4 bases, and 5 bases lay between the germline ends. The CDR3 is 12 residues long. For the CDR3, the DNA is TGTGCCAGCAGCCAAAACAGCTATGGCTACACCTTC. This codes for CASSQNSYGYTF.

CDR3 nucleotides: TGTGCCAGCAGTCTGGACAGCCATCAGCCCCAGCATTTT. Protein product: CASSLDSHQPQHF. The chain couples TRBV28 to TRBJ1-5, with a tentative D call TRBD1 (6 bases). Trimming cost V 5 bases and J 5 bases, with 10 bases left between them. The V gene's germline CDR1 is MDHEN and CDR2 SYDVKM. The CDR3 spans 13 residues.

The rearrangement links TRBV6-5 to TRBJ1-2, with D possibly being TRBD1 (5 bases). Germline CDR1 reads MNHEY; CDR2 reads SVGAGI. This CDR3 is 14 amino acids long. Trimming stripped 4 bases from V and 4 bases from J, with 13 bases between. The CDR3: CASSSPTVAYGYTF. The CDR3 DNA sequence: TGTGCCAGCAGTTCCCCGACAGTTGCCTATGGCTACACCTTC.

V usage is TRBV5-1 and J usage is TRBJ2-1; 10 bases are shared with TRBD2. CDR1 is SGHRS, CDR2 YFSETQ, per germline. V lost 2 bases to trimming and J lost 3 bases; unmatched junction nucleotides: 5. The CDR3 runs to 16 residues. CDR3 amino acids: CASSFASGGNYNEQFF. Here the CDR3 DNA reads TGCGCCAGCAGCTTTGCTAGCGGGGGTAACTACAATGAGCAGTTCTTC.

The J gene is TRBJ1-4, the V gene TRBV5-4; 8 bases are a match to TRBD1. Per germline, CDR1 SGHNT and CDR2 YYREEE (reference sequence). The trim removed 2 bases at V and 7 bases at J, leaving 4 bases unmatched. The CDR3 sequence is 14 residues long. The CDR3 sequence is CASSFRGPSEKLFF. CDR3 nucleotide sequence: TGTGCCAGCAGCTTCAGGGGGCCTTCTGAAAAACTGTTTTTT.

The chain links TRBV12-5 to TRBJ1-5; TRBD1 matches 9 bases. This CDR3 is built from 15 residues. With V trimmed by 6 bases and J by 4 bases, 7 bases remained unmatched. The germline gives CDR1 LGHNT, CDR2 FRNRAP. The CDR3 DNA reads TGTGCTAGTGGCGGGACAGGGAAGGGGAATCAGCCCCAGCATTTT. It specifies CASGGTGKGNQPQHF.

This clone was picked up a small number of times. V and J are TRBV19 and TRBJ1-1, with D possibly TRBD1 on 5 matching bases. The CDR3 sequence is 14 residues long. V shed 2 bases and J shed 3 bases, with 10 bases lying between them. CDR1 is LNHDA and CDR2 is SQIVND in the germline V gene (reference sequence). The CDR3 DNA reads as TGTGCCAGTAGTATAAAAAGGGGTGACACTGAAGCTTTCTTT. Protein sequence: CASSIKRGDTEAFF.

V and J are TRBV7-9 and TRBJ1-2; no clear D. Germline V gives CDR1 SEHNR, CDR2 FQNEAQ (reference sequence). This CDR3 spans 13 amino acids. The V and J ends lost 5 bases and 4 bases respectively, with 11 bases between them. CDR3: CASSPGLIYGYTF. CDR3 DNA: TGTGCCAGCAGCCCTGGACTGATCTATGGCTACACCTTC.